The next 28 T cell receptor beta chains were all read from a single sample in a study of regulatory T cells in long-lasting Graves disease. Time point here: newly diagnosed GD, antithyroid drugs for less than 3 months. PBMC-extracted RNA yielded the TCR library. In building TCR beta libraries, iRepertoire HTBI primers were used together with Arm-PCR of CDR3 regions. TCRdb reprocessed the multiplex PCR reads with MiXCR, giving one entry per CDR3 protein. Of 350,000 to 550,000 distinct CDR3 sequences listed, 12% to 15% are singletons. These data were likewise used in another study, on T cells in Graves' hyperthyroidism and ophthalmopathy.

The input for sequencing was peripheral blood mononuclear cells (PBMCs), taken at new diagnosis, from a patient treated with antithyroid drugs. The source is a woman in her fifties or sixties with Graves disease.

The chain carries TRBV5-1 and TRBJ2-6; D unresolved. Trimming took off 0 bases at V and 1 base at J, with 5 bases between the two ends. Looked up from germline, CDR1 is SGHRS and CDR2 is YFSETQ. CDR3 length: 15 residues. CDR3 loop: CASSLEESGANVLTF. CDR3 nucleotides: TGCGCCAGCAGCTTGGAGGAGTCTGGGGCCAACGTCCTGACTTTC.

This clonotype showed up many times. The V gene is TRBV24-1, the J gene TRBJ2-3, with 10 bases that match TRBD2. Germline CDR1 KGHDR, CDR2 SFDVKD. The CDR3 is 16 amino acids. J was trimmed by 3 bases and V by 4 bases; bases with no gene match: 6. Here the CDR3 reads CATSDGLADVTDTQYF. The CDR3 DNA sequence: TGTGCCACCAGTGACGGACTAGCGGACGTGACAGATACGCAGTATTTT.

This clonotype has a handful of counts. V gene TRBV19 combines with J gene TRBJ1-5; tentatively, D is TRBD1 (5 bases). This CDR3 has 16 amino acids. The V gene lost 3 bases and the J gene lost 1 base, with 13 bases spanning the gap. Germline loops: CDR1 LNHDA, CDR2 SQIVND (reference sequence). DNA for the CDR3: TGTGCCAGTAGTATGACAGCTATACACAGCAATCAGCCCCAGCATTTT. Translated: CASSMTAIHSNQPQHF. The complete variable domain, with remaining parts taken from reference TRBV19 and TRBJ1-5, reads DGGITQSPKYLFRKEGQNVTLSCEQNLNHDAMYWYRQDPGQGLRLIYYSQIVNDFQKGDIAEGYSVSREKKESFPLTVTSAQKNPTAFYLCASSMTAIHSNQPQHFGDGTRLSIL.

This sequence joins TRBV6-2 or TRBV6-3 and TRBJ2-1; 7 positions match TRBD2. The CDR3 has 17 amino acids. Trimming took 2 bases from V and 3 from J; bases not matched to a gene: 10. Germline CDR1 and CDR2: MNHEY and SVGEGT. CDR3 DNA: TGTGCCAGCAGTTACGGGCGGAGCGGGATGGGCTACAATGAGCAGTTCTTC. Residues: CASSYGRSGMGYNEQFF.

This clonotype was seen ten or more times. The chain couples TRBV28 to TRBJ1-5; TRBD1 agrees at 7 bases. J gave up 0 bases and V 5 bases, and 7 bases lay outside the gene matches. There are 16 residues in the CDR3. The germline gives CDR1 MDHEN, CDR2 SYDVKM. As DNA, the CDR3 is TGTGCCAGCAGTCAAGGGGACAGAAATAGCAATCAGCCCCAGCATTTT. Translating gives CASSQGDRNSNQPQHF.

This clonotype was detected many times. This chain links TRBV5-1 with TRBJ1-2; perhaps TRBD1 as D (6 bases). The V and J ends lost 1 base and 4 bases respectively, with 14 bases between them. The CDR3 runs to 15 residues. Germline CDR1 reads SGHRS; CDR2 reads YFSETQ. CDR3 bases: TGCGCCAGCAGCTTGCCTGGGGGCAATAGCTATGGCTACACCTTC. This codes for CASSLPGGNSYGYTF.

In this sample, this clonotype turned up many times. V usage is TRBV2 and J usage is TRBJ2-3; perhaps TRBD1 as D (6 bases). CDR3 length: 15 residues. Between the trimmed V and J ends, which lost 7 bases and 2 bases, there was a span of 16 bases. The germline gives CDR1 SNHLY, CDR2 FYNNEI. CDR3 in amino acids: CASIEQGQNTDTQYF. As DNA, the CDR3 is TGTGCCAGCATCGAACAGGGCCAAAACACAGATACGCAGTATTTT.

This clonotype was observed a handful of times. The genes are TRBV9 and TRBJ1-5, with TRBD1 matching over 8 bases. CDR1 is SGDLS and CDR2 is YYNGEE in the germline V gene. The CDR3 is made up of 16 amino acids. V was clipped by 3 bases and J by 0 bases; unmatched bases: 5. The CDR3 region is CASSAGTGNSNQPQHF. The CDR3 DNA reads TGTGCCAGCAGCGCTGGGACAGGAAATAGCAATCAGCCCCAGCATTTT.

There are many counts of this clonotype. This chain uses TRBV20-1 with TRBJ2-1; the D is unclear. The ends were cut back, 0 bases at V and 8 bases at J, with 20 bases in the middle. Germline V gives CDR1 DFQATT, CDR2 SNEGSKA (reference sequence). The CDR3 runs to 16 residues. The CDR3 region is CSARELPRAAPHEQFF. CDR3 nucleotides: TGCAGTGCTAGAGAACTCCCTAGGGCAGCGCCCCATGAGCAGTTCTTC.

This chain links TRBV29-1 with TRBJ1-3, with 9 positions matching TRBD1. The V gene end was trimmed by 5 bases and the J gene end by 1 base; junction bases not matched to a gene: 9. Germline CDR1 SQVTM, CDR2 ANQGSEA. CDR3 length equals 16 residues. Here the CDR3 DNA reads TGCAGCGTTAGACCCGGGACAGGGACTTCTGGAAACACCATATATTTT. Protein sequence: CSVRPGTGTSGNTIYF.

This clonotype appeared many times. V gene TRBV3-1 combines with J gene TRBJ2-7, with 7 bases fitting TRBD2. The CDR3 is made up of 16 amino acids. Germline V gene data show CDR1 as LGHDT and CDR2 as YNNKEL (reference sequence). J lost 0 bases, V lost 0 bases, and 5 bases had no gene match. CDR3 loop: CASSQDTGGSSYEQYF. CDR3 coding DNA: TGTGCCAGCAGCCAAGATACGGGCGGGAGCTCCTACGAGCAGTACTTC.

This clonotype was found many times. This chain links TRBV28 with TRBJ1-4; 8 positions agree with TRBD1. V trimming: 1 base; J trimming: 7 bases; junction bases outside the gene matches: 5. This CDR3 is built from 15 residues. Looked up from germline, CDR1 is MDHEN and CDR2 is SYDVKM. The CDR3 loop reads CASSLSGGRFEKLFF. Here the CDR3 DNA reads TGTGCCAGCAGTTTATCAGGGGGCCGGTTTGAAAAACTGTTTTTT.

This clonotype occurred a few times. The V gene is TRBV7-2, the J gene TRBJ1-3, with a possible D match to TRBD1 (5 bases). Trimming took 6 bases from V and 0 from J, leaving 12 bases between them. The CDR3 consists of 15 residues. Germline CDR1 SGHTA, CDR2 FQGNSA. The CDR3 coding sequence is TGTGCCAGCAGTCTCATCGGGGGCTCTGGAAACACCATATATTTT. Translation gives CASSLIGGSGNTIYF.

This clonotype was counted ten times or more. The genes are TRBV12-3 or TRBV12-4 and TRBJ2-1, with 9 bases matching TRBD2. The CDR3 covers 14 residues. The V segment lost 6 bases and the J segment 4 bases; nucleotides outside the gene matches: 4. The CDR3 DNA sequence: TGTGCCAGCAGCCTAGCGGGAATTTACAATGAGCAGTTCTTC. It codes for CASSLAGIYNEQFF.

The rearrangement joins TRBV28 to TRBJ2-3, with 7 bases that match TRBD1. Germline CDR1 MDHEN, CDR2 SYDVKM. The length of the CDR3 is 14 residues. V lost 10 bases, J lost 2 bases, and 9 bases stayed unmatched. The CDR3 DNA is TGTGCCACTCTTACGGGACAGAACACAGATACGCAGTATTTT. Protein product: CATLTGQNTDTQYF.

This clonotype was recorded many times. The genes are TRBV19 and TRBJ2-7; the match to TRBD1 covers 8 bases. Germline V gene lookup returns CDR1 LNHDA and CDR2 SQIVND (reference sequence). V shed 6 bases and J 1 base; nucleotides not matched to a gene: 11. CDR3 size: 16 residues. In nucleotides, the CDR3 is TGTGCCAGTAGCACGACCGGGACAGGTCCTTCCTACGAGCAGTACTTC. Translation: CASSTTGTGPSYEQYF.

This clonotype was counted only a few times. The chain employs TRBV27 and TRBJ2-2; 10 nucleotides line up with TRBD2. CDR1 MNHEY and CDR2 SMNVEV come from the germline V gene (reference sequence). The CDR3 is made up of 15 amino acids. Trimming took 8 bases from V and 7 from J; bases not matched to a gene: 10. CDR3 DNA sequence: TGTGCCAGCGGACTAGCGGAAGATTGGAGCGGGGAGCTGTTTTTT. Translation gives CASGLAEDWSGELFF.

This clonotype was seen only a few times. V gene TRBV6-2 or TRBV6-3 combines with J gene TRBJ1-1; D unclear. V was cut by 2 bases and J by 7 bases, with 17 bases left in between. This CDR3 has 15 amino acids. Germline CDR1 and CDR2: MNHEY and SVGEGT. The CDR3 here is CASSYEEPFYHEAFF. The CDR3 coding sequence is TGTGCCAGCAGTTACGAGGAGCCCTTCTATCATGAAGCTTTCTTT.

There are many counts of this clonotype. This rearrangement joins TRBV12-3 or TRBV12-4 to TRBJ1-5; the D is unclear. The V end lost 2 bases, the J end lost 2 bases, and 13 bases lay between the germline ends. This CDR3 is 16 amino acids long. CDR3 in amino acids: CASSLFRDSGNQPQHF. The CDR3 nucleotides are TGTGCCAGCAGTTTATTCCGGGATTCGGGCAATCAGCCCCAGCATTTT.

This clonotype was found many times. The chain carries TRBV13 and TRBJ2-2; D unclear. With 5 bases removed from V and 6 bases from J, the gap between germline ends came to 10 bases. The CDR3 loop spans 13 amino acids. Germline CDR1 PRHDT, CDR2 FYEKMQ (reference sequence). This CDR3 reads CASSLGWAGELFF. As DNA, the CDR3 is TGTGCCAGCAGCCTGGGATGGGCCGGGGAGCTGTTTTTT.

Written as DNA, the CDR3 is TGCGCCAGCAAACTGTACAATGAGCAGTTCTTC. The encoded protein is CASKLYNEQFF. The chain employs TRBV5-1 and TRBJ2-1; D is unresolved. V was pared by 6 bases and J by 4 bases, with 5 bases between. The CDR3 totals 11 residues. The germline CDR1 and CDR2 sequences are SGHRS and YFSETQ.

This clonotype has ten or more counts. The CDR3: CASRGYSGTSYNEQFF. DNA for the CDR3: TGTGCCAGCAGGGGATATAGCGGGACCTCCTACAATGAGCAGTTCTTC. The chain carries TRBV28 and TRBJ2-1, with 8 bases lining up with TRBD2. The CDR3 is made up of 16 amino acids. CDR1 is MDHEN and CDR2 is SYDVKM in the germline V gene. The trim removed 6 bases at V and 0 bases at J, leaving 7 bases unmatched. Full variable domain (rest looked up from reference TRBV28 and TRBJ2-1): DVKVTQSSRYLVKRTGEKVFLECVQDMDHENMFWYRQDPGLGLRLIYFSYDVKMKEKGDIPEGYSVSREKKERFSLILESASTNQTSMYLCASRGYSGTSYNEQFFGPGTRLTVL.

V gene TRBV5-6 combines with J gene TRBJ2-1; TRBD1 agrees at 9 bases. CDR3 length equals 16 residues. Trimming removed 8 bases from V and 4 bases from J; junction bases left unmatched: 13. CDR1 SGHDT and CDR2 YYEEEE come from the germline V gene. CDR3 protein: CASRTGEDSLYNEQFF. DNA of the CDR3: TGTGCCAGTCGGACAGGGGAGGATAGTTTGTACAATGAGCAGTTCTTC.

This clonotype was counted ten times or more. V and J are TRBV30 and TRBJ2-1; D gene uncertain. The CDR3 is made up of 12 amino acids. Germline assignment: CDR1 GTSNPN and CDR2 SVGIG (reference sequence). Between the trimmed V and J ends, which lost 0 bases and 10 bases, there was a span of 10 bases. The DNA for the CDR3 is TGTGCCTGGAGTGTTGGGGTAGCAGAGCAGTTCTTC. This encodes CAWSVGVAEQFF.

The genes are TRBV5-4 and TRBJ2-3, with D possibly being TRBD1 (5 bases). The CDR3 has 15 amino acids. V gave up 3 bases and J gave up 1 base, with 12 bases separating them. Germline V gene sequence: CDR1 SGHNT, CDR2 YYREEE (reference sequence). The CDR3 sequence is CASSSLQGGTDTQYF. The CDR3 DNA follows: TGTGCCAGCAGCTCGCTCCAGGGCGGCACAGATACGCAGTATTTT.

This clonotype was picked up many times. This sequence joins TRBV7-8 and TRBJ2-7; 9 nucleotides align to TRBD1. Germline CDR1 SGHVS, CDR2 FQNEAQ. The CDR3 contains 13 residues. CDR3: CASGQGRAYEQYF. CDR3 DNA: TGTGCGAGTGGACAGGGGCGAGCCTACGAGCAGTACTTC.

This chain links TRBV28 with TRBJ1-6, with 9 positions matching TRBD1. The germline CDR1 and CDR2 sequences are MDHEN and SYDVKM. The CDR3 spans 16 residues. Losses at the gene ends were 4 bases for V and 12 bases for J; bases not matched to a gene: 13. CDR3 DNA: TGTGCCAGCAGTTCCGAACCGGGACAGGGTGCCAGACCCCTCCACTTT. Protein product: CASSSEPGQGARPLHF. Based on the CDR3 plus reference TRBV28 and TRBJ1-6, the full variable domain is DVKVTQSSRYLVKRTGEKVFLECVQDMDHENMFWYRQDPGLGLRLIYFSYDVKMKEKGDIPEGYSVSREKKERFSLILESASTNQTSMYLCASSSEPGQGARPLHFGNGTRLTVT.

The chain recombines TRBV7-9 with TRBJ1-2; D is unresolved. V was clipped by 1 base and J by 2 bases, with 8 bases between them. From germline, CDR1 is SEHNR and CDR2 FQNEAQ (reference sequence). This CDR3 is 14 amino acids long. The CDR3 protein is CASSLVLSNYGYTF. The DNA of the CDR3 is TGTGCCAGCAGCTTAGTTCTATCGAACTATGGCTACACCTTC.